One sample yielded the 3 T cell receptor beta chains listed below, sequenced in a study of blood T cell repertoires in COVID-19. TCRdb keeps only in-frame clones here, not all; method: immunoSEQ multiplex PCR. The profile shows approximately 190,000 clones, 88% of them singletons. The sample taken for sequencing was peripheral blood. These TCRs come from an older man with active or convalescent COVID-19.

This chain connects TRBV6-5 to TRBJ2-7, with a tentative D call TRBD1 (6 bases). Germline CDR1 is MNHEY and CDR2 is SVGAGI. With 8 bases removed from V and 6 bases from J, the gap between germline ends came to 23 bases. The CDR3 spans 15 residues. The CDR3 DNA sequence: TGTGCCAGCCATTCCTTTACTACAGGGAGTGGCGAGCAGTACTTC. Encoded protein: CASHSFTTGSGEQYF.

The gene calls are TRBV6-2 or TRBV6-3 and TRBJ2-7, with TRBD2 matching 15 bases. The CDR3 has 19 residues. Germline V gene sequence: CDR1 MNHEY, CDR2 SVGEGT. V shed 2 bases and J 0 bases; nucleotides not matched to a gene: 8. The CDR3 loop reads CASSYGAGTSGGISYEQYF. CDR3 bases: TGTGCCAGCAGTTACGGGGCCGGGACTAGCGGGGGGATCTCCTACGAGCAGTACTTC.

The chain uses TRBV27 and TRBJ1-2; 9 bases are shared with TRBD1. J gave up 6 bases and V 6 bases, and 11 bases lay outside the gene matches. The germline CDR1 and CDR2 sequences are MNHEY and SMNVEV (reference sequence). The CDR3 extends over 15 amino acids. CDR3 sequence (DNA): TGTGCCAGCAGGAATAGCGGGACAGGGAGCCATGGCTACACCTTC. Its protein is CASRNSGTGSHGYTF.